The clone carrying this T cell receptor (beta chain) was observed at least ten times. This sample was taken from a study of early T cells in non-severe SARS-CoV-2 infection. Study-level information: Bulk RNA taken from unsorted whole blood was sequenced, leaving chains unpaired.

Unique molecular identifiers were attached to individual cDNA molecules. TCRdb re-analysed the 5' RACE reads in MiXCR, keeping a single row per CDR3 protein. Of around 26,000 distinct CDR3 sequences listed, about 5.1% are singletons. Germline CDR1 and CDR2: DFQATT and SNEGSKA (reference sequence). This CDR3 region has 13 residues. The trim removed 1 base at V and 8 bases at J, leaving 2 bases unmatched. The source of this sequence is an adult who was a healthcare worker with PCR-confirmed SARS-CoV-2 infection or an uninfected control (not recorded which). Sequencing was done on a sample of whole blood. This chain links TRBV20-1 with TRBJ2-1, with TRBD1 identical over 10 bases. The CDR3 reads CSARGQGAYEQFF. The CDR3 DNA follows: TGCAGTGCTAGAGGACAGGGGGCTTATGAGCAGTTCTTC.